The entry that follows covers one T cell receptor beta chain sequence. What antigen it recognizes has not been identified. There are no base qualities to consult, and no much larger clone falls within one base. This entry is derived from a study of beta chain features in type 1 diabetes (dated by TCRdb to about 2018). In the study overall: Mean age, gender distribution, total cell number and subset yield were not different between patients and healthy donors. Whereas all 28 donors provided naive and central memory subsets, regulatory and stem cell-like memory subsets were isolated from just 8 patients and about eight healthy donors. The study compared TCRB repertoires of sorted circulating CD4+ T cell subsets between recently diagnosed type 1 diabetes patients and matched healthy donors. A total of roughly 100 million sorted cells were examined across all samples, and the number of cells per subset was strongly correlated with RNA yield. On the study overall, not on this receptor specifically: A moderate but significant shortening of TCRB CDR3 length was observed in type 1 diabetes patients in all four CD4+ subsets. Naive, central memory and regulatory TCRB repertoires appeared to be more alike among patients than among healthy donors. Shorter templates might be favored by PCR, yet because patient and control samples were amplified and corrected together, any such skew would affect both groups equally. At VDJ recombination sites, type 1 diabetes patients had fewer insertions and more deleted nucleotides, which implies abnormalities in thymic rearrangement. HLA sub-analyses involved small numbers of individuals, so any influence of HLA type on TCRB rearrangement remained unresolved. Because cDNA was sequenced instead of genomic DNA, highly expressing activated cells could be over-represented, though the groups showed no difference in activation or CD3 levels.

The High Capacity cDNA Reverse Transcription Kit was used to reverse transcribe all of the isolated RNA, meaning that expressed TCRB transcripts were what got sequenced. Deep immunoSEQ sequencing was applied to naive, central memory and regulatory T cell samples, giving an average of roughly 3.5 million total reads per sample. After sorted cells were lysed in RLT buffer, RNA was extracted with DNase-treated RNeasy Micro or Mini kits, with the choice depending on cell number. Each cell subset was processed on its own to prevent cross-contamination, while patient and healthy donor samples were processed together. Using the immunoSEQ multiplex PCR, TCRB sequences were amplified from cDNA into 87-bp fragments spanning the CDR3 region. Sequencing of the amplicons was done on the Illumina HiSeq platform. The original pipeline was this. PCR bias was corrected computationally using synthetic template baselines, and reads within Hamming distance 2 were collapsed, with unmergeable singletons discarded. Reads were aligned against IMGT so that V, D and J genes, CDR3 length and insertions or deletions at six rearrangement sites could be assigned. Within each subset, clonotype counts were normalized to sorted cell number, and only after that were true diversity and Gini coefficients computed with the tcR R package. The overlap coefficient, calculated on TCRB nucleotide sequences, was used to measure repertoire sharing. Out-of-frame TCRB sequences from naive cells were analyzed as a proxy for the pre-selection repertoire. TCRdb retrieved this table from immuneACCESS and kept in-frame rearrangements only. Not all clones are present; in checked studies, unresolved V genes account for under half, and no reason is known for the remainder. The D gene and trimming were derived from the DNA, and the V and J assignments and clone size from that table. For this sample the table gives some 640,000 clones, of which around 15% were detected only once. Roughly 0.04% of the sample comes from the top ten.

Each donor gave one peripheral blood draw, averaging about 120 mL, which was collected into heparinised tubes. A BD FACSAria II was used to sort naive, central memory, regulatory and stem cell-like memory CD4+ T cells with a panel that included CD45RO, CCR7, CD25, CD127, CD95 and CD27. Purity was above 95% for every sorted population. PBMCs were isolated immediately by Lymphoprep density gradient centrifugation and stained directly without culture. To minimize batch effects, samples were stained and sorted in pairs, one healthy donor with one patient per experiment. The sample consisted of naive CD4+ T cells from blood. The sample's cell subset or site label, decoded: true naive CD4+ T cells. The receptor was derived from a man between 18 and 35 years old with type 1 diabetes.

The CDR3 in this case is CASTRTVTGELFF. The DNA sequence is as follows: TGTGCCAGCACCCGGACTGTCACCGGGGAGCTGTTTTTT. The rearrangement combines TRBV6-5 with TRBJ2-2; TRBD2 might be the D gene, on 5 matching bases. V is clipped by 7 bases and J by 4 bases, and the sequence between their germline boundaries is 10 bases long. CDR1 and CDR2 are drawn from the germline V gene: MNHEY, SVGAGI. The CDR3 covers 13 residues, taking in both the cysteine and the phenylalanine. Just the 39-base CDR3 DNA is kept, in frame starting at base 1.